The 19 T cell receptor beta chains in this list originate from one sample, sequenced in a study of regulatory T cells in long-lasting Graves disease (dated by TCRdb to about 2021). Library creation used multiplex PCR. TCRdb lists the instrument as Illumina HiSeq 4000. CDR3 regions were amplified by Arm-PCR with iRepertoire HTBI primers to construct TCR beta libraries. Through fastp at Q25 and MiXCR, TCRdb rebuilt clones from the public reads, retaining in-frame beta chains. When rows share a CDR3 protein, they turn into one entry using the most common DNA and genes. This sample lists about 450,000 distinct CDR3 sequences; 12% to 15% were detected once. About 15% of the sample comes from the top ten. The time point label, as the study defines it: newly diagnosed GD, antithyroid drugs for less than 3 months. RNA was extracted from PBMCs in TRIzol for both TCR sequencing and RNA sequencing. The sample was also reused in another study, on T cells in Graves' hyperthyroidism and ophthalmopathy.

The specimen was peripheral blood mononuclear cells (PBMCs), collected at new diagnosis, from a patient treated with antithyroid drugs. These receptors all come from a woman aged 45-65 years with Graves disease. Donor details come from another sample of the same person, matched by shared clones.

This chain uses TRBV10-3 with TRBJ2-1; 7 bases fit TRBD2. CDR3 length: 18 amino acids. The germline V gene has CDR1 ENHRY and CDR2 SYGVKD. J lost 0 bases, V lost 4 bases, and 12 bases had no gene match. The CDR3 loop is CAISGVALGGSSYNEQFF. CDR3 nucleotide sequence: TGTGCCATCAGTGGGGTCGCGTTGGGCGGGAGCTCCTACAATGAGCAGTTCTTC.

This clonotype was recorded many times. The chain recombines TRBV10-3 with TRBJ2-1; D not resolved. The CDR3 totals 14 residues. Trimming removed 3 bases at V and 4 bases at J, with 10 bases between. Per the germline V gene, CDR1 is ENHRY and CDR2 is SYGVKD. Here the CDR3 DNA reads TGTGCCATCAGTGATGGCGGAGTATACAATGAGCAGTTCTTC. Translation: CAISDGGVYNEQFF.

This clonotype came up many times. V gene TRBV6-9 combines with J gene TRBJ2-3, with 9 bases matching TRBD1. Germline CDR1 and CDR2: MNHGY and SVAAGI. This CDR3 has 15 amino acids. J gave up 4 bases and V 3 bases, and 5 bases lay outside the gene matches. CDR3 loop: CASSYLGQGSDTQYF. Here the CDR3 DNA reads TGTGCCAGCAGTTACCTGGGACAGGGTTCAGATACGCAGTATTTT.

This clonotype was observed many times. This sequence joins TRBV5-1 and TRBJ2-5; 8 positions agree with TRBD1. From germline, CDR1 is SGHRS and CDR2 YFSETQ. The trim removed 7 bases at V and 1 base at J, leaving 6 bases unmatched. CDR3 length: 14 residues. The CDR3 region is CASAPGTGQETQYF. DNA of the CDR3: TGCGCCAGCGCTCCCGGGACAGGCCAAGAGACCCAGTACTTC.

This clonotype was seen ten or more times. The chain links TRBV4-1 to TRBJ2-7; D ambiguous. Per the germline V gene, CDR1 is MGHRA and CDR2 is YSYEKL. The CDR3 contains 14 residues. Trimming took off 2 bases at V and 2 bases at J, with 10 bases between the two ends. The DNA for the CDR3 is TGCGCCAGCAGCCAATCGGCCCAGACCTACGAGCAGTACTTC. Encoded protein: CASSQSAQTYEQYF.

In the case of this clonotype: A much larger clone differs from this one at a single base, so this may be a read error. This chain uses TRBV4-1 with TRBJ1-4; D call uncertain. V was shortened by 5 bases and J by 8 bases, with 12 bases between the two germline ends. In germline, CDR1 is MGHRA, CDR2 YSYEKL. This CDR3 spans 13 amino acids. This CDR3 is CASSRALVEKLFF. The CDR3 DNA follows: TGCGCCAGCAGCAGGGCTCTTGTCGAAAAACTGTTTTTT.

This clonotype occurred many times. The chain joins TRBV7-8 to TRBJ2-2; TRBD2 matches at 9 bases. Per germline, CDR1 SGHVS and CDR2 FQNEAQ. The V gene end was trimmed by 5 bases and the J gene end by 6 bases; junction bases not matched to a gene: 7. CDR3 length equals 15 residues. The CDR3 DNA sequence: TGTGCCAGCAGCCCACGGACTAGCGTAGCCGGGGAGCTGTTTTTT. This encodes CASSPRTSVAGELFF.

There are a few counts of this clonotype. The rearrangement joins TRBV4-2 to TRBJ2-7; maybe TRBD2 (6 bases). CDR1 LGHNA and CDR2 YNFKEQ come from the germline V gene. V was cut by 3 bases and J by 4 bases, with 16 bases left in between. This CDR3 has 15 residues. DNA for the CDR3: TGTGCCAGCAGCCACACCTTATGGGGGACTTACGAGCAGTACTTC. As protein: CASSHTLWGTYEQYF.

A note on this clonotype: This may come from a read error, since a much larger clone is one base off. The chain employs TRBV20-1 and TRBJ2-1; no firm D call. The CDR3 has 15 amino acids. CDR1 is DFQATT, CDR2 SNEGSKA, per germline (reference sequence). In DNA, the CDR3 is TGCAGTGCTTACACCCGGGTAGCCTCTTACAATGAGCGGTTCTTC. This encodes CSAYTRVASYNERFF.

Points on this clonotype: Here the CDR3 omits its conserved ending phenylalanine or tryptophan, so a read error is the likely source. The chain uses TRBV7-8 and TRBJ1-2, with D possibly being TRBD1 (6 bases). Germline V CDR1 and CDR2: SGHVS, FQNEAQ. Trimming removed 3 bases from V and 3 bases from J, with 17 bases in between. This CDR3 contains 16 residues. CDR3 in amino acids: CASSFSREGGDYGYTL. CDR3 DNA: TGTGCCAGCAGCTTTTCCAGGGAAGGGGGAGACTATGGCTACACCCTC.

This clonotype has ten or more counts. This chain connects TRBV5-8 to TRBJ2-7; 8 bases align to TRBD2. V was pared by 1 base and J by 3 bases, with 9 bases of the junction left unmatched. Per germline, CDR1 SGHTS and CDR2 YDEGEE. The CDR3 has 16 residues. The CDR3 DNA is TGTGCCAGCAGCTTGATCTTTCGGGAGGGCAACTACGAGCAGTACTTC. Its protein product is CASSLIFREGNYEQYF.

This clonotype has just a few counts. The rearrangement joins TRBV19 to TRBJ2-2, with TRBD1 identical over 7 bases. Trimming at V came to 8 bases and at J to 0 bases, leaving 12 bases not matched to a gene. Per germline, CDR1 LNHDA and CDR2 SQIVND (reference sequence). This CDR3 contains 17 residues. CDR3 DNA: TGTGCCAGTGGTGGGCTGTGGGACAGCACGAACACCGGGGAGCTGTTTTTT. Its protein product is CASGGLWDSTNTGELFF. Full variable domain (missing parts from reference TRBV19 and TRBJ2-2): DGGITQSPKYLFRKEGQNVTLSCEQNLNHDAMYWYRQDPGQGLRLIYYSQIVNDFQKGDIAEGYSVSREKKESFPLTVTSAQKNPTAFYLCASGGLWDSTNTGELFFGEGSRLTVL.

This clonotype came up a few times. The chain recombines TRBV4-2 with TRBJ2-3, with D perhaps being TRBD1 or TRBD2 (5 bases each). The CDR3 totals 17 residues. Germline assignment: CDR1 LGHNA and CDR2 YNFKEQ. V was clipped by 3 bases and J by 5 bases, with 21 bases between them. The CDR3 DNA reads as TGTGCCAGCAGCCATCAACAGGTAGGAGCGGCGGGAGATACGCAGTATTTT. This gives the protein CASSHQQVGAAGDTQYF.

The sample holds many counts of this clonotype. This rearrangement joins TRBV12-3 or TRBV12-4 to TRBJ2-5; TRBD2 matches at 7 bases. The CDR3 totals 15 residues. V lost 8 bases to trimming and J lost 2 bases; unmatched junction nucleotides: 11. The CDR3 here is CASLGGGTSQETQYF. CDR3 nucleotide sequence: TGTGCCAGCCTTGGGGGAGGGACTTCGCAAGAGACCCAGTACTTC.

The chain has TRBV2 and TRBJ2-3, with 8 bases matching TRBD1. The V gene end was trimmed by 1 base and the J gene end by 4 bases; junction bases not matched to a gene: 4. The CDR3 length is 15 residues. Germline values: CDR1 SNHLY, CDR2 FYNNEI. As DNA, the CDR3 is TGTGCCAGCAGTGAAGGGACAGGGATTTCAGATACGCAGTATTTT. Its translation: CASSEGTGISDTQYF.

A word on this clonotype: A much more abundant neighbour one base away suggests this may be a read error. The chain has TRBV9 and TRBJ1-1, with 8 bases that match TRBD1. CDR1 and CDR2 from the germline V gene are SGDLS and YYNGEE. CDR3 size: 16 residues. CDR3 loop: CASSGGQGLLRTESFF. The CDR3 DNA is TGTGCCAGCAGCGGCGGACAGGGCCTTTTGAGGACTGAATCTTTCTTT. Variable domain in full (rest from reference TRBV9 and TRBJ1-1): DSGVTQTPKHLITATGQRVTLRCSPRSGDLSVYWYQQSLDQGLQFLIQYYNGEERAKGNILERFSAQQFPDLHSELNLSSLELGDSALYFCASSGGQGLLRTESFFGQGTRLTVV.

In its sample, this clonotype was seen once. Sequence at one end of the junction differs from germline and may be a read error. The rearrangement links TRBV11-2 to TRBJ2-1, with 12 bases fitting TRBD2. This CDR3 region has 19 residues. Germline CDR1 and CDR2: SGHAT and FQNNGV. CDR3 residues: CASSQEHLAGGPSYNEQFF. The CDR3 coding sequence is TGCGCCAGCAGCCAAGAGCACCTAGCGGGAGGGCCCTCCTACAATGAGCAGTTCTTC.

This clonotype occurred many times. The CDR3 region is CASSLDLDRDEQFF. The CDR3 DNA reads as TGTGCCAGCAGCTTGGATCTGGATCGGGATGAGCAGTTCTTC. The chain recombines TRBV5-5 with TRBJ2-1; no clear D. This CDR3 is built from 14 residues. CDR1 SGHKS and CDR2 YYEKEE come from the germline V gene (reference sequence). The V end lost 0 bases, the J end lost 8 bases, and 12 bases lay between the germline ends.

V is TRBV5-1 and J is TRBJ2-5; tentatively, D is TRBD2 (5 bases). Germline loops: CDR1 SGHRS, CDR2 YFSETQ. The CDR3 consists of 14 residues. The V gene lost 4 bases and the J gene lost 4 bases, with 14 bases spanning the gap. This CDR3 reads CASSLLGMGETQYF. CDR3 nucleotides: TGCGCCAGCAGCCTACTCGGGATGGGAGAGACCCAGTACTTC.